This T cell receptor beta chain emerged from a study of cytomegalovirus exposure and HLA in healthy donors. Germline V lookup: CDR1 ENHRY, CDR2 SYGVKD. The CDR3 extends over 15 amino acids. Trimming removed 2 bases at V and 2 bases at J, with 11 bases between. Study findings and constraints: Relative to equally common others, HLA-associated TCR beta chains showed greater clonal expansion in a later analysis. A later look showed TCR association rates differing by HLA locus, highest for DRB1 and lowest for HLA-C. A later analysis linked a missense variant in DCLRE1C to the trimming of TCR beta V and J genes.

With regard to this clone: Antigen: not known.

The PCR contained 60 Vbeta and 13 Jbeta primers. Data came from immunoSEQ multiplex PCR; TCRdb stores just in-frame clones and leaves some out. The data show more than 80,000 clones, with about two thirds seen just once and 0.79% held by the top ten. The sequenced material came from PBMCs. This receptor was taken from a boy aged 5-17 years in good health and CMV-seronegative. V gene TRBV10-3 combines with J gene TRBJ2-3, with a tentative D call TRBD1 (5 bases). The CDR3 bases are TGTGCCATCAGTGAGAGTGACAGTTACACAGATACGCAGTATTTT. As protein: CAISESDSYTDTQYF.